This record covers a single T cell receptor beta chain. What it binds is not known. Looked up from germline, CDR1 is LNHDA and CDR2 is SQIVND (reference sequence). The CDR3 has 12 residues. Trimming cost V 4 bases and J 1 base, with 3 bases left between them. The record originates from a study of cytomegalovirus exposure and HLA in healthy donors. General study findings and limits: It was approximately 170 TCR beta chains that were listed as cytomegalovirus-associated. According to a later analysis, TCR clusters from the first cohort tended to co-occur in the roughly 120 validation repertoires. The classifier was said to identify cytomegalovirus status with high specificity and sensitivity. Specific recognition of CMV antigens was confirmed in vitro for a few chains (all CMV-associated).

Profiled with immunoSEQ multiplex PCR; TCRdb holds only in-frame clones, not every one. Of about 110,000 clones in the sample, approximately 85% were seen once. The TCR comes from a young woman in good health and CMV-seronegative. Sequencing was done on a sample of PBMCs. The chain is built from TRBV19 and TRBJ2-3; D is ambiguous. The CDR3 DNA sequence: TGTGCCAGTAGTAAGCGCACAGATACGCAGTATTTT. Its translation is CASSKRTDTQYF.